The source of this T cell receptor (beta chain) is a study of cytomegalovirus exposure and HLA in healthy donors. The study ran its PCR with 60 Vbeta and 13 Jbeta primers. Profiling relied on immunoSEQ multiplex PCR, and the TCRdb table lists in-frame clones only, not all of them. The sample has tens of thousands of clones; around 70% are singletons. Study-wide findings and caveats: As a later analysis revealed, the rate of TCR association differed by HLA locus, with DRB1 most and HLA-C fewest. In presence/absence analyses, roughly uniform sequencing depth across donors was assumed. Accurate predictions that matched the HLA-A and HLA-B alleles of most subjects were reportedly made from TCR beta sequences.

About this clone itself: Its cognate antigen is unknown.

Sequencing input: PBMCs. This receptor was taken from a woman aged 45-65 years in good health and CMV-seronegative.

CDR3: CACTGGYTGELFF. The CDR3, as DNA: TGTGCCTGCACAGGGGGCTATACCGGGGAGCTGTTTTTT. This chain connects TRBV2 to TRBJ2-2; 9 bases are shared with TRBD1. Per the germline V gene, CDR1 is SNHLY and CDR2 is FYNNEI. With 11 bases clipped from V and 5 bases from J, the junction kept 6 bases outside the gene matches. The CDR3 is made up of 13 amino acids.